This TCR beta chain stems from a study of CD8+CD57+ T cells in acquired aplastic anemia. Study summary: Isolated CD4+ and CD8+ cells, once sorted, yielded DNA averaging about 3.1 ug. CD4+ cell libraries from healthy donors averaged about 10.8 million reads.

The V end lost 7 bases, the J end lost 3 bases, and 9 bases lay between the germline ends. The CDR3 has 13 residues. The germline V gene has CDR1 SNHLY and CDR2 FYNNEI. Findings and caveats of the study: Patients and controls had in common 25 to 30 CD8+ CDR3 sequences.

Genomic DNA provided the template from which TCR beta VDJ and CDR3 profiles were obtained. Each CDR3 protein is one row after TCRdb ran MiXCR on the reads. The repertoire consists of 100,000 to 150,000 distinct CDR3 sequences, with roughly 50% occurring once and the leading ten covering 2% to 3%. On this clonotype itself: Its antigen is still unknown.

The TCR originated in a human donor in good health, serving as a control. Input material: sorted CD4+, CD8+, or CD8+CD57+ T cells (not recorded which) from PBMCs. The chain is built from TRBV2 and TRBJ1-4; no firm D call. The CDR3 protein is CASKRGANEKLFF. CDR3 in DNA: TGTGCCAGCAAGCGAGGTGCTAATGAAAAACTGTTTTTT. Filled out from reference TRBV2 and TRBJ1-4, the complete variable domain reads EPEVTQTPSHQVTQMGQEVILRCVPISNHLYFYWYRQILGQKVEFLVSFYNNEISEKSEIFDDQFSVERPDGSNFTLKIRSTKLEDSAMYFCASKRGANEKLFFGSGTQLSVL.